This T cell receptor beta chain emerged from a study of blood T cell repertoires in COVID-19. For the study at large: Nucleic acid was either cDNA or gDNA, and it came from T cells, B-cell-depleted T cells, or PBMCs.

This CDR3 is 15 amino acids long. CDR1 MDHEN and CDR2 SYDVKM come from the germline V gene. The V end was cut by 8 bases, the J end by 6 bases, with 22 bases between. Methods used by the authors: Estimation of nucleated cell counts was performed using reference gene primer amplification. Clones were read by immunoSEQ multiplex PCR, and TCRdb kept only the in-frame ones, dropping some. Clone size and the V and J calls come from that table; the DNA yielded D and trimming. The sample includes approximately 150,000 clones, 84% of them seen just once. This chain joins TRBV28 and TRBJ1-2; D is possibly TRBD1 (5 bases). The sequencing sample was made of peripheral blood. The receptor comes from a man aged 55 to 70 with acute or convalescent COVID-19. DNA of the CDR3: TGTGCCAGCGAACTCCCTCAGGGCTCGGAGCATGGCTACACCTTC. It encodes CASELPQGSEHGYTF.